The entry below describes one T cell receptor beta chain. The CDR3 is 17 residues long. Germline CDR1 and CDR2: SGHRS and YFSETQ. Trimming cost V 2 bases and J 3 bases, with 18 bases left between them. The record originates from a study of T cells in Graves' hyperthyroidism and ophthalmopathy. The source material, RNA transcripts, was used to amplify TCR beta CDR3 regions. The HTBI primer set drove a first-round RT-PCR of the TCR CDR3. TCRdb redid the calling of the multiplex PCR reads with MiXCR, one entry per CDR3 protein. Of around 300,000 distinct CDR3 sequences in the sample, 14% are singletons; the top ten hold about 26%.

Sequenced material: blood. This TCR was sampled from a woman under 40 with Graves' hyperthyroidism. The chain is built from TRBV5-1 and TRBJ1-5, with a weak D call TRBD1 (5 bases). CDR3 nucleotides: TGCGCCAGCAGCTTAGACAGCTTGGGGGGGATCAATCAGCCCCAGCATTTT. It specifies CASSLDSLGGINQPQHF.